The clone carrying this TCR beta chain has a single count. The target antigen is unknown. Deep-level assay runs were performed. Measured with immunoSEQ multiplex PCR; TCRdb has only the in-frame clones, and not every one. This table has roughly 400,000 clones, 90% to 97% appearing once. The CDR3 is 12 amino acids. The V and J ends lost 5 bases and 8 bases respectively, with 10 bases between them. CDR1 MDHEN and CDR2 SYDVKM come from the germline V gene. The data originate from a study of shared clonotypes between healthy human individuals. Study results and caveats: Rarefaction showed that sequencing of sorted subsets was incomplete (despite large depth). Represented diversity (both genetic and exposure-history) was limited by the small number of donors.

This chain joins TRBV28 and TRBJ2-1, with no clear D. The TCR comes from a man aged 25 to 40 in good health. The sample was memory CD8+ T cells sorted from blood. As to subset: CD45RO+ cells pooled with CCR7-negative TemRA cells. This chain's CDR3 is CASSLVTHEQFF. The CDR3 nucleotides read TGTGCCAGCAGTCTAGTGACCCATGAGCAGTTCTTC.